These 32 T cell receptor beta chains share one sample of origin, sequenced in a study of shared clonotypes between healthy human individuals. Only in-frame clones appear in the TCRdb table, and some are missing; sequencing was by immunoSEQ multiplex PCR. The table has about 2.4 million clones, approximately 93% seen once. The sample consisted of naive CD4+ T cells from PBMCs. Documented subset: CD45RA+ positively selected. The source is a man between 18 and 29 years old in good health. Some clones in this sample may be carry-over from other donors' samples.

The chain employs TRBV7-9 and TRBJ2-7, with D possibly being TRBD1 (6 bases). The CDR3 runs 14 residues. The V gene's germline CDR1 is SEHNR and CDR2 FQNEAQ (reference sequence). V shed 5 bases and J shed 0 bases, with 11 bases lying between them. The CDR3 loop is CASSALDSSYEQYF. The CDR3 bases are TGTGCCAGCAGCGCCTTGGACAGCTCCTACGAGCAGTACTTC.

J is TRBJ2-2 and V is TRBV28; D might be TRBD1 (6 bases). This CDR3 comprises 14 residues. Deletions cut 8 bases from V and 5 bases from J, with 15 bases between. CDR1 is MDHEN and CDR2 is SYDVKM in the germline V gene. As DNA, the CDR3 is TGTGCCAGCCTATGGGGGCAGCGGACCGGGGAGCTGTTTTTT. Translated, it gives CASLWGQRTGELFF.

The V gene is TRBV30, the J gene TRBJ2-5; TRBD2 matches 11 bases. Germline V gives CDR1 GTSNPN, CDR2 SVGIG (reference sequence). Trimming took 3 bases from V and 5 from J; bases not matched to a gene: 2. CDR3 size: 13 residues. This chain's CDR3 is CAWRTSGAETQYF. The CDR3 nucleotides are TGTGCCTGGAGGACTAGCGGGGCGGAGACCCAGTACTTC.

The chain recombines TRBV4-1 with TRBJ2-5; 10 bases are shared with TRBD2. The CDR3 covers 17 residues. Losses at the gene ends were 0 bases for V and 0 bases for J; bases not matched to a gene: 4. The V gene's germline CDR1 is MGHRA and CDR2 YSYEKL. CDR3 residues: CASSQDLSGGNQETQYF. The CDR3 DNA sequence: TGCGCCAGCAGCCAAGATCTTAGCGGGGGGAACCAAGAGACCCAGTACTTC.

The gene calls are TRBV5-1 and TRBJ2-3; no firm D call. Germline V lookup: CDR1 SGHRS, CDR2 YFSETQ. V was clipped by 1 base and J by 0 bases, with 9 bases between them. The CDR3 extends over 15 amino acids. The CDR3 protein is CASSLSLSSTDTQYF. CDR3 nucleotides: TGCGCCAGCAGCTTGAGCCTCTCTAGCACAGATACGCAGTATTTT.

This clone was detected a few times. The sample contains more than one DNA sequence encoding this CDR3. This chain connects TRBV2 to TRBJ2-2; D tentatively reads TRBD1 or TRBD2 (5 bases each). This CDR3 comprises 13 residues. Germline values: CDR1 SNHLY, CDR2 FYNNEI. V lost 1 base and J lost 6, with 6 bases in between. The CDR3 sequence is CASSEGGPGELFF. DNA of the CDR3: TGTGCCAGCAGTGAAGGGGGACCCGGGGAGCTGTTTTTT.

The chain links TRBV10-1 to TRBJ1-1, with 7 bases that match TRBD1. This CDR3 comprises 13 residues. CDR1 and CDR2 (germline): WNHNN, SYGVQD (reference sequence). The V and J ends lost 6 bases and 3 bases, in that order; junction bases with no gene match: 4. The CDR3: CASRATGDTEAFF. CDR3 sequence (DNA): TGCGCCAGCAGAGCAACAGGGGACACTGAAGCTTTCTTT.

Worth noting for this clone: Other DNA sequences from this sample encode an identical CDR3 as well. V usage is TRBV29-1 and J usage is TRBJ2-7, with D perhaps TRBD1 (5 bases). Deletions cut 4 bases from V and 4 bases from J, with 8 bases between. The CDR3 totals 11 residues. Germline V gives CDR1 SQVTM, CDR2 ANQGSEA. The CDR3 spells CSVGGVYEQYF. CDR3 nucleotides: TGCAGCGTTGGGGGCGTATACGAGCAGTACTTC.

V is TRBV28 and J is TRBJ1-1; TRBD1 matches at 9 bases. This CDR3 has 14 residues. V lost 4 bases and J lost 7; bases outside the gene matches: 7. Per the germline V gene, CDR1 is MDHEN and CDR2 is SYDVKM. The CDR3 DNA reads as TGTGCCAGCAGTTACACAGGGGGCTTTTTTGAAGCTTTCTTT. It yields the protein CASSYTGGFFEAFF.

This clone appeared a few times. The chain uses TRBV7-6 and TRBJ2-3; D uncertain. The CDR3 sequence is 12 residues long. Germline CDR1 SGHVS, CDR2 FNYEAQ. V lost 1 base, J lost 5 bases, and 4 bases lay in between. CDR3 DNA sequence: TGTGCCAGCAGCTTAGACGTAGATACGCAGTATTTT. This sequence encodes CASSLDVDTQYF.

The chain combines TRBV7-8 with TRBJ2-7, with D perhaps TRBD2 (5 bases). The germline V gene has CDR1 SGHVS and CDR2 FQNEAQ. Trimming left V 3 bases short and J 7 bases short, with 13 bases between. The CDR3 has 13 amino acids. The CDR3 sequence is CASSFTIQREQYF. Here the CDR3 DNA reads TGTGCCAGCAGCTTTACAATCCAGCGGGAGCAGTACTTC.

The V call is TRBV28, the J call TRBJ2-1, with 12 nucleotides matching TRBD2. This CDR3 region has 19 residues. V was pared by 5 bases and J by 4 bases, with 15 bases of the junction left unmatched. The germline V gene has CDR1 MDHEN and CDR2 SYDVKM. The CDR3 DNA reads TGTGCCAGCAGTCCTCGGCGGACTAGCGGGACTGACATTTACAATGAGCAGTTCTTC. Residues: CASSPRRTSGTDIYNEQFF. The variable domain in full, with the rest retrieved from reference TRBV28 and TRBJ2-1, is DVKVTQSSRYLVKRTGEKVFLECVQDMDHENMFWYRQDPGLGLRLIYFSYDVKMKEKGDIPEGYSVSREKKERFSLILESASTNQTSMYLCASSPRRTSGTDIYNEQFFGPGTRLTVL.

The gene calls are TRBV5-6 and TRBJ1-2; D gene uncertain. Trimming cost V 0 bases and J 4 bases, with 13 bases left between them. The germline V gene has CDR1 SGHDT and CDR2 YYEEEE. The CDR3 is 15 residues long. The CDR3 region is CASSLARGNRYGYTF. CDR3 nucleotides: TGTGCCAGCAGCTTGGCCCGGGGTAATCGCTATGGCTACACCTTC.

V usage is TRBV5-4 and J usage is TRBJ1-2, with 10 bases matching TRBD1. J gave up 4 bases and V 0 bases, and 0 bases lay outside the gene matches. This CDR3 is built from 14 residues. Germline CDR1 reads SGHNT; CDR2 reads YYREEE (reference sequence). Here the CDR3 DNA reads TGTGCCAGCAGCTTGGGACAGGGGGCCTATGGCTACACCTTC. Translating it yields CASSLGQGAYGYTF. The variable domain in full, completed from reference TRBV5-4 and TRBJ1-2, reads ETGVTQSPTHLIKTRGQQVTLRCSSQSGHNTVSWYQQALGQGPQFIFQYYREEENGRGNFPPRFSGLQFPNYSSELNVNALELDDSALYLCASSLGQGAYGYTFGSGTRLTVV.

This chain connects TRBV5-1 to TRBJ2-2; TRBD1 agrees at 12 bases. V dropped 4 bases and J dropped 7; count of bases not matched to a gene: 5. CDR1 is SGHRS, CDR2 YFSETQ, per germline. CDR3 length: 15 amino acids. CDR3 residues: CASSAGTGGGGELFF. CDR3 bases: TGCGCCAGCAGCGCCGGGACAGGGGGCGGCGGGGAGCTGTTTTTT.

This clone was observed a few times. This chain uses TRBV28 with TRBJ1-5, with D perhaps TRBD1 (5 bases). Germline lookup yields CDR1 MDHEN and CDR2 SYDVKM. The V and J ends lost 9 bases and 4 bases respectively, with 19 bases between them. The CDR3 runs 15 residues. The CDR3 sequence is CASEGWAGQNQPQHF. The CDR3 DNA reads TGTGCCAGTGAGGGCTGGGCAGGGCAGAATCAGCCCCAGCATTTT.

Comments on this clone: This sample includes further DNA sequences coding for the same CDR3. The V gene is TRBV6-6, the J gene TRBJ2-2; tentatively, D is TRBD1 or TRBD2 (7 bases each). The germline V and J ends were trimmed by 1 base and 8 bases, with 14 bases remaining between them. The V gene's germline CDR1 is MNHNY and CDR2 SVGAGI (reference sequence). CDR3 length equals 15 residues. Here the CDR3 reads CASSYWGRGQGELFF. In DNA form, the CDR3 reads TGTGCCAGCAGTTACTGGGGGAGGGGGCAGGGGGAGCTGTTTTTT.

This clone was found once. The V and J genes are TRBV6-6 and TRBJ1-5; no definite D call. The CDR3 has 13 residues. Germline V gene data show CDR1 as MNHNY and CDR2 as SVGAGI (reference sequence). V was pared by 8 bases and J by 0 bases, with 8 bases between. The CDR3 reads CASRKDSNQPQHF. For the CDR3, the DNA is TGTGCCAGCCGTAAAGATAGCAATCAGCCCCAGCATTTT.

The J gene is TRBJ1-1, the V gene TRBV25-1, with unresolved D. There are 12 residues in the CDR3. CDR1 is MGHDK, CDR2 SYGVNS, per germline. The V end lost 4 bases, the J end lost 6 bases, and 9 bases lay between the germline ends. DNA for the CDR3: TGTGCCAGCAGTGGGGCTCTTCCTGAAGCTTTCTTT. This codes for CASSGALPEAFF.

The CDR3 DNA reads as TGTGCCACCAGCAGCGGGAGGACCCTTTACAATGAGCAGTTCTTC. Its translation: CATSSGRTLYNEQFF. This chain links TRBV15 with TRBJ2-1, with 7 bases that match TRBD2. The CDR3 sequence is 15 residues long. V shed 3 bases, J shed 4 bases, and the junction held 6 bases outside the gene matches. From germline, CDR1 is LNHNV and CDR2 YYDKDF (reference sequence). Together with reference TRBV15 and TRBJ2-1, the CDR3 gives the full variable domain: DAMVIQNPRYQVTQFGKPVTLSCSQTLNHNVMYWYQQKSSQAPKLLFHYYDKDFNNEADTPDNFQSRRPNTSFCFLDIRSPGLGDTAMYLCATSSGRTLYNEQFFGPGTRLTVL.

This rearrangement joins TRBV6-1 to TRBJ1-4, with D hard to call. The CDR3 has 12 amino acids. Trimming pared 6 bases from V and 5 bases from J, leaving 7 bases between. Germline loops: CDR1 MNHNS, CDR2 SASEGT. CDR3 sequence (DNA): TGTGCCAGCAGGGACCAGAATGAAAAACTGTTTTTT. As protein: CASRDQNEKLFF.

This chain connects TRBV18 to TRBJ2-1, with D possibly TRBD2 on 6 matching bases. The CDR3 consists of 16 residues. V shed 2 bases and J shed 0 bases, with 11 bases lying between them. From germline, CDR1 is KGHSH and CDR2 LQKENI. CDR3 sequence (DNA): TGTGCCAGCTCACCAGCTGGAGGGAGCTCCTACAATGAGCAGTTCTTC. Translated: CASSPAGGSSYNEQFF.

The CDR3 bases are TGTGCCAGCAGCGGACTGGACAGGGGAGCGCAGTACTTC. Its translation: CASSGLDRGAQYF. V usage is TRBV6-1 and J usage is TRBJ2-7; 9 nucleotides line up with TRBD1. J lost 9 bases, V lost 6 bases, and 9 bases had no gene match. Germline V gene data show CDR1 as MNHNS and CDR2 as SASEGT. CDR3 length: 13 amino acids.

The chain joins TRBV7-8 to TRBJ1-2; 7 bases agree with TRBD1. The CDR3 totals 14 residues. The J segment lost 4 bases and the V segment lost 1 base, leaving 3 bases of the junction unmatched. Germline assignment: CDR1 SGHVS and CDR2 FQNEAQ. CDR3 loop: CASSLGAGGYGYTF. The CDR3 DNA reads TGTGCCAGCAGCTTAGGGGCAGGGGGCTATGGCTACACCTTC.

The rearrangement joins TRBV29-1 to TRBJ2-7; 9 bases map to TRBD1. In germline, CDR1 is SQVTM, CDR2 ANQGSEA. The ends lost 4 bases at V and 0 bases at J; junction bases unmatched: 10. The CDR3 spans 16 residues. CDR3 in DNA: TGCAGCGTTGGGGGACCTGGGACAGGGAGCTCCTACGAGCAGTACTTC. It codes for CSVGGPGTGSSYEQYF.

The J gene is TRBJ2-7, the V gene TRBV5-1, with TRBD1 matching over 12 bases. J gave up 6 bases and V 4 bases, and 5 bases lay outside the gene matches. The CDR3 loop spans 14 amino acids. CDR1 SGHRS and CDR2 YFSETQ come from the germline V gene. The CDR3 region is CASSEGQGASEQYF. In DNA, the CDR3 is TGCGCCAGCAGCGAGGGACAGGGGGCCTCCGAGCAGTACTTC.

The chain has TRBV9 and TRBJ2-1, with 8 bases identical to TRBD1. The length of the CDR3 is 17 residues. Per the germline V gene, CDR1 is SGDLS and CDR2 is YYNGEE. V shed 3 bases, J shed 4 bases, and the junction held 12 bases outside the gene matches. The CDR3 is CASSARTRQGTYNEQFF. The CDR3 nucleotides read TGTGCCAGCAGCGCGAGAACCCGACAGGGGACTTACAATGAGCAGTTCTTC.

The V and J genes are TRBV5-6 and TRBJ2-1; 11 nucleotides line up with TRBD2. In germline, CDR1 is SGHDT, CDR2 YYEEEE. J gave up 7 bases and V 3 bases, and 3 bases lay outside the gene matches. CDR3 length: 14 residues. Here the CDR3 DNA reads TGTGCCAGCAGCTCGGGACTAGCGGTTAATGAGCAGTTCTTC. This codes for CASSSGLAVNEQFF.

Remarks on this clone: An end of the junction does not agree with germline; a read error may underlie this. The same CDR3 can be traced to other DNA sequences in this sample. The genes are TRBV5-8 and TRBJ1-2, with TRBD1 matching 8 bases. Germline V lookup: CDR1 SGHTS, CDR2 YDEGEE. CDR3 size: 15 residues. The CDR3 is CASRAGGATNYGYTF. DNA of the CDR3: TGTGCCAGCAGAGCAGGGGGCGCAACTAACTACGGCTACACCTTC.

The V call is TRBV6-5, the J call TRBJ1-5; D remains ambiguous. Germline V gene data show CDR1 as MNHEY and CDR2 as SVGAGI. The CDR3 runs 12 residues. Between the trimmed V and J ends, which lost 7 bases and 2 bases, there was a span of 6 bases. The CDR3 reads CASTDGNQPQHF. As DNA, the CDR3 is TGTGCCAGCACCGACGGCAATCAGCCCCAGCATTTT.

The CDR3 coding sequence is TGTGCCAGCAGTTTATGGGGTCGGGCAGGGAATGGCTACACCTTC. Amino acid sequence: CASSLWGRAGNGYTF. This chain connects TRBV28 to TRBJ1-2; D perhaps matches TRBD1 (5 bases). In germline, CDR1 is MDHEN, CDR2 SYDVKM. This CDR3 has 15 amino acids. Trimming left V 0 bases short and J 6 bases short, with 14 bases between.

J is TRBJ2-5 and V is TRBV19; 7 nucleotides line up with TRBD1. CDR3 length: 14 amino acids. After removal of 5 bases from V and 9 bases from J, the junction contained 12 bases not matched to a gene. The germline V gene encodes CDR1 LNHDA and CDR2 SQIVND (reference sequence). In nucleotides, the CDR3 is TGTGCCAGTAGTCATCGGGGCTCTCAGGGGGCCCAGTACTTC. It encodes CASSHRGSQGAQYF.